This T cell receptor beta chain was recovered during a study of OX40 agonist ivuxolimab in advanced cancers. Study-level background: At doses from 0.01 to 10 mg/kg, patients were given intravenous ivuxolimab every 2 weeks.

Drawing of blood for sampling happened at baseline, at cycle 4 day 1, and at cycle 7 day 1. About this clone: Its antigen remains unknown.

The V and J ends lost 5 bases and 3 bases respectively, with 12 bases between them. CDR3 length equals 14 residues. Germline CDR1 SGHRS, CDR2 YFSETQ. The study's findings and limits: Partial responders treated at 0.1-3.0 mg/kg exhibited clonal expansion among the lowest measured. Clonal expansion by week 6 occurred in CD4+ and CD8+ blood T cells (at 0.1 to 3.0 mg/kg).

The protocol was immunoSEQ multiplex PCR, while the TCRdb copy is restricted to in-frame clones and leaves out a portion. The profile shows about 90,000 clones, more than 80% of them singletons. The chain is built from TRBV5-1 and TRBJ1-5; D may be TRBD1 (5 bases). Specimen: CD4+ or CD8+ T cells sorted from blood, collected in a trial of the OX40 agonist ivuxolimab. This clonotype originated in an adult with an advanced solid tumor such as melanoma, head and neck, liver or kidney cancer. The CDR3 DNA follows: TGCGCCAGCAGTTCTGGACAACCCAATCAGCCCCAGCATTTT. Protein sequence: CASSSGQPNQPQHF.